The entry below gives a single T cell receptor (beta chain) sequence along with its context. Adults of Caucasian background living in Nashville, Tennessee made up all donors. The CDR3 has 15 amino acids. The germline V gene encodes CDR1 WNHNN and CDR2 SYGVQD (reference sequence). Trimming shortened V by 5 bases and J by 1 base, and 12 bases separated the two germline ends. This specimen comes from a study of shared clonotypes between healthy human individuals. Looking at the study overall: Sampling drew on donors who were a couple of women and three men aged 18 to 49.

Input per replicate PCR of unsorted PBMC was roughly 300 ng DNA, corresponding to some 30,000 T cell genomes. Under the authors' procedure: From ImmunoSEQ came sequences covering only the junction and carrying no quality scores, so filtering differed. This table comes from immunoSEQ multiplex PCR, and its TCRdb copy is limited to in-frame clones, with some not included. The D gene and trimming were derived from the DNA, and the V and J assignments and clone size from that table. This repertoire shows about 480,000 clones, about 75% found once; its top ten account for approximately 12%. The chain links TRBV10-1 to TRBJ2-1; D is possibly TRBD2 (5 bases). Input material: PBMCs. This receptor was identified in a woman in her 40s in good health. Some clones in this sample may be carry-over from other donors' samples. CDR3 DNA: TGCGCCAGCAGTCCGACTACAACTTCCTACAATGAGCAGTTCTTC. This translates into CASSPTTTSYNEQFF.